The subject of this entry is one T cell receptor beta chain. These data come from a study of blood T cell repertoires in COVID-19. The V segment lost 0 bases and the J segment 2 bases; nucleotides outside the gene matches: 19. CDR1 LGHDT and CDR2 YNNKEL come from the germline V gene (reference sequence). The CDR3 runs 20 residues. Per the study methods: Scientists estimated how many nucleated cells there were by amplifying reference gene primers. Clones were read by immunoSEQ multiplex PCR, and TCRdb kept only the in-frame ones, dropping some. The V and J calls and the clone size are those of that table, but D and trimming were determined from the DNA. In the table there are 150,000 to 200,000 clones, roughly 83% of which are singletons.

The clonotype originates from a woman aged 40 to 50 with COVID-19, enrolled during active disease. Sequencing was done on a sample of peripheral blood. V gene TRBV3-1 (or the pseudogene TRBV3-2) combines with J gene TRBJ2-7; TRBD1 aligns across 7 bases. Here the CDR3 DNA reads TGTGCCAGCAGCCAAGATCCAAACAGGGGATGGGAGATCTCCGCCTACGAGCAGTACTTC. Amino acids: CASSQDPNRGWEISAYEQYF.